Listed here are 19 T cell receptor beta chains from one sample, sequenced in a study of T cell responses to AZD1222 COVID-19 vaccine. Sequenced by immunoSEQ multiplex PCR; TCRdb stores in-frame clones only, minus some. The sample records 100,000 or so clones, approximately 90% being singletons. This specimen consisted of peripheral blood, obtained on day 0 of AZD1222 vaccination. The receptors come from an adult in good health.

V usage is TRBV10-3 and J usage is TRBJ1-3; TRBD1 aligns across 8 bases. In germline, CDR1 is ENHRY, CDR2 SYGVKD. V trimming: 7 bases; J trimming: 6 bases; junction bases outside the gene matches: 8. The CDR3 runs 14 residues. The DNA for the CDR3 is TGTGCCATCACTGGACAGGGATTCGAAAACACCATATATTTT. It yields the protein CAITGQGFENTIYF.

CDR3 coding DNA: TGTGCCAGCAGCTTAGAAAACGGAAGGAACACCGGGGAGCTGTTTTTT. Encoded protein: CASSLENGRNTGELFF. The V gene is TRBV11-1, the J gene TRBJ2-2; D unresolved. The CDR3 totals 16 residues. V lost 1 base and J lost 1, with 10 bases in between. The germline V gene has CDR1 SGHAT and CDR2 FQDESV (reference sequence).

CDR3 residues: CASSQALGWTGELFF. CDR3 in DNA: TGCGCCAGCAGCCAGGCCCTAGGGTGGACCGGGGAGCTGTTTTTT. The V gene is TRBV4-3, the J gene TRBJ2-2; no clear D gene. This CDR3 is built from 15 residues. Germline values: CDR1 LGHNA, CDR2 YSLEER. The ends were cut back, 3 bases at V and 5 bases at J, with 13 bases in the middle.

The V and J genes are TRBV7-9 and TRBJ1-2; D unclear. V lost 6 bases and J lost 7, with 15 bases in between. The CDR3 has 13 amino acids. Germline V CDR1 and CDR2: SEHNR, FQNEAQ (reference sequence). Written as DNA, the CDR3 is TGTGCCAGCAGATCGGATGGGAGCGCTGGCTACACCTTC. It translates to CASRSDGSAGYTF.

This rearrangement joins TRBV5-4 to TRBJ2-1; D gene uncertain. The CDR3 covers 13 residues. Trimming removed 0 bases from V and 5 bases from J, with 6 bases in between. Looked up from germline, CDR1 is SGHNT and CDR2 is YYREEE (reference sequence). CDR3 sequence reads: CASSLVFNNEQFF. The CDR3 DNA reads TGTGCCAGCAGCTTGGTTTTCAACAATGAGCAGTTCTTC.

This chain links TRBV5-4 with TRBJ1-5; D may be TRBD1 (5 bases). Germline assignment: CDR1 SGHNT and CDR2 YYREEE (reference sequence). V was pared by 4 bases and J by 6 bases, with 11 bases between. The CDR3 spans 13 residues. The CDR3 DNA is TGTGCCAGCAGCCAAGACAGAACTCAGCCCCAGCATTTT. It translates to CASSQDRTQPQHF.

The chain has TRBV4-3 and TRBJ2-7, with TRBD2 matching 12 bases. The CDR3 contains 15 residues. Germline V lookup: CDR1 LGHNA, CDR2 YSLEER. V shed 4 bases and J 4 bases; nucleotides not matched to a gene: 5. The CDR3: CASSLQTSGSYEQYF. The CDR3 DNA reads TGCGCCAGCAGCCTGCAGACTAGCGGGAGTTACGAGCAGTACTTC.

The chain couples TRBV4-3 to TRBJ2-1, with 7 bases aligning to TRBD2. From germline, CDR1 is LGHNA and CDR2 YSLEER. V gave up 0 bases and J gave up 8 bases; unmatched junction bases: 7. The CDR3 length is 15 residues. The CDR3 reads CASSQEWRGWDEQFF. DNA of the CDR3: TGCGCCAGCAGCCAAGAGTGGCGGGGGTGGGATGAGCAGTTCTTC.

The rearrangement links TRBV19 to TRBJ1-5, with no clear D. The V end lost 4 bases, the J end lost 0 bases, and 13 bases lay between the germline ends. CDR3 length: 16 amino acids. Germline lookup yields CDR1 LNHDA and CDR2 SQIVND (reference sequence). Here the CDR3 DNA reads TGTGCCAGTAGTAGCCAGACACCAAATAGCAATCAGCCCCAGCATTTT. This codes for CASSSQTPNSNQPQHF.

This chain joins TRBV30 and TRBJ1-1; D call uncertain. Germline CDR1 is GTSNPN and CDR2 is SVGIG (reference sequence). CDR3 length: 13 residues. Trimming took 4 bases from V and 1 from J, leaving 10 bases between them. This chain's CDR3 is CAWNPMGNTEAFF. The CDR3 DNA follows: TGTGCCTGGAACCCGATGGGGAACACTGAAGCTTTCTTT. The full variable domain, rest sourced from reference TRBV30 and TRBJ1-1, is SQTIHQWPATLVQPVGSPLSLECTVEGTSNPNLYWYRQAAGRGLQLLFYSVGIGQISSEVPQNLSASRPQDRQFILSSKKLLLSDSGFYLCAWNPMGNTEAFFGQGTRLTVV.

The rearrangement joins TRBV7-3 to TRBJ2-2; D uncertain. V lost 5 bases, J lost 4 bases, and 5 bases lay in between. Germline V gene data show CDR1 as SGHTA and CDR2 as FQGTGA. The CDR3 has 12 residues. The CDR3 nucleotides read TGTGCCAGCAGCACCCGCACCGGGGAGCTGTTTTTT. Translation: CASSTRTGELFF.

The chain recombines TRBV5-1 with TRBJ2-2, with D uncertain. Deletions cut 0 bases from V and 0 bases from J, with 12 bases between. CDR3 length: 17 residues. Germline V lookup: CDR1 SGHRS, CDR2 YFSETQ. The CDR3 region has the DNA TGCGCCAGCAGCTTGGGGGTCAGCCTCGCGAACACCGGGGAGCTGTTTTTT. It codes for CASSLGVSLANTGELFF.

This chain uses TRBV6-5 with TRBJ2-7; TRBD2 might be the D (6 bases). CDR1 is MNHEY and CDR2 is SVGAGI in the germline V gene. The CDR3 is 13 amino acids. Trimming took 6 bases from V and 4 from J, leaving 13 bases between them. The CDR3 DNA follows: TGTGCCAGCAGCCGAGTCGGGGGTTACGAGCAGTACTTC. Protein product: CASSRVGGYEQYF.

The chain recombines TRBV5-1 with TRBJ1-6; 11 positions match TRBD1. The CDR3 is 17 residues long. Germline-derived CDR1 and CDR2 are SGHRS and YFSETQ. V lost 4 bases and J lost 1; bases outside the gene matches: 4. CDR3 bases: TGCGCCAGCAGCGCCGGGACAGGGGGGTCCTATAATTCACCCCTCCACTTT. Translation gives CASSAGTGGSYNSPLHF. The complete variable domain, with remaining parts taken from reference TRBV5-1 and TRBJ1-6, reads KAGVTQTPRYLIKTRGQQVTLSCSPISGHRSVSWYQQTPGQGLQFLFEYFSETQRNKGNFPGRFSGRQFSNSRSEMNVSTLELGDSALYLCASSAGTGGSYNSPLHFGNGTRLTVT.

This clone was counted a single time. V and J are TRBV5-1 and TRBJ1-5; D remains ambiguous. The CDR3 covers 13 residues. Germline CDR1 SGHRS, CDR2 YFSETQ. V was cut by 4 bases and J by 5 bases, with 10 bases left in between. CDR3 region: CASSLGRDQPQHF. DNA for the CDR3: TGCGCCAGCAGCCTGGGAAGGGATCAGCCCCAGCATTTT.

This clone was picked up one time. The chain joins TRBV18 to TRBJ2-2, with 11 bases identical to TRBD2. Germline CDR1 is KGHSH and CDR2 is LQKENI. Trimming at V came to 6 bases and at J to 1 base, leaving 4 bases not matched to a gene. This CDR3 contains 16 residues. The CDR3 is CASSPLAGGNTGELFF. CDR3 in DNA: TGTGCCAGCTCCCCCCTAGCGGGAGGGAACACCGGGGAGCTGTTTTTT.

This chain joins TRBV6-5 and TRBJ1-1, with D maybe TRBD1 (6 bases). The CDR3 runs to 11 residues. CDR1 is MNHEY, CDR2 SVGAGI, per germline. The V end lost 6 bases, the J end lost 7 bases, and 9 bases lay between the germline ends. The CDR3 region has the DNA TGTGCCAGCAGCACAGGGTTTGAAGCTTTCTTT. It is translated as CASSTGFEAFF.

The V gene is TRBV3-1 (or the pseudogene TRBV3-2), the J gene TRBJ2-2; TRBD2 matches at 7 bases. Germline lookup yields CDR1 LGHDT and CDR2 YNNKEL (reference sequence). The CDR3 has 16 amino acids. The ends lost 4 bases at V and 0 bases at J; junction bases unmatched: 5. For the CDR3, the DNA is TGTGCCAGCAGCCCTTTGACTAGCTCGAACACCGGGGAGCTGTTTTTT. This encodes CASSPLTSSNTGELFF.

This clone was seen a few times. DNA of the CDR3: TGTGCCAGCAGGGACAGGACTAATCAGCCCCAGCATTTT. Translating it yields CASRDRTNQPQHF. The chain employs TRBV6-5 and TRBJ1-5, with 7 bases aligning to TRBD1. The junction had 3 bases not matched to a gene; V was cut back by 6 bases and J by 4 bases. From germline, CDR1 is MNHEY and CDR2 SVGAGI. This CDR3 comprises 13 residues.